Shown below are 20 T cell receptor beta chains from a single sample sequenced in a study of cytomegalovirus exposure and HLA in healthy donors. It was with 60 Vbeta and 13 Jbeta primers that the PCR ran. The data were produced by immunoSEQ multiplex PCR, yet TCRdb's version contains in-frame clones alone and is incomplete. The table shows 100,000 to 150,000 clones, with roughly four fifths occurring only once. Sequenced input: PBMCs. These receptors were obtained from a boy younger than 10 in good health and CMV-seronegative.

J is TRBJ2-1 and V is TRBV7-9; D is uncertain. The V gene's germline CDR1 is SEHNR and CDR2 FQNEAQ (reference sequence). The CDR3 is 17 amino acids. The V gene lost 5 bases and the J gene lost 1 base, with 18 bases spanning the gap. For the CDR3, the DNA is TGTGCCAGCAGCCAACCCTTGCGGTTTGGGTCCTACAATGAGCAGTTCTTC. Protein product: CASSQPLRFGSYNEQFF.

The CDR3 DNA is TGTGCCAGCAGCTTGGGAAAGGGGGCTGGCACAGATACGCAGTATTTT. This translates into CASSLGKGAGTDTQYF. The V gene is TRBV5-6, the J gene TRBJ2-3, with TRBD1 matching over 7 bases. The CDR3 spans 16 residues. Germline assignment: CDR1 SGHDT and CDR2 YYEEEE. V shed 0 bases, J shed 1 base, and the junction held 5 bases outside the gene matches.

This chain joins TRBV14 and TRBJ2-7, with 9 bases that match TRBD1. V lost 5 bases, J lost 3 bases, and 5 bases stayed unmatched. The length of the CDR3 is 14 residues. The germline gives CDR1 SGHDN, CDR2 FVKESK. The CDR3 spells CASSYPGQGYEQYV. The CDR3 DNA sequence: TGTGCCAGCAGCTACCCGGGACAGGGCTACGAGCAGTACGTC.

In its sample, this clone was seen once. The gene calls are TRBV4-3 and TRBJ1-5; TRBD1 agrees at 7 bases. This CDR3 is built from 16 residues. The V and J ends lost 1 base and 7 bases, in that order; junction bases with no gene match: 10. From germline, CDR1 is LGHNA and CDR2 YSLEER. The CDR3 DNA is TGCGCCAGCAGCCAAGCTTACCGACAGGGTTTCCAGCCCCAGCATTTT. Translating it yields CASSQAYRQGFQPQHF.

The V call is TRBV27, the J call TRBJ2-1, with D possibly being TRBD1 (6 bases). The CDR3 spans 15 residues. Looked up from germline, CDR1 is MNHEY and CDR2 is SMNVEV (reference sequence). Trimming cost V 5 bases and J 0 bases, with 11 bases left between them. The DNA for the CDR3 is TGTGCCAGCAGTCCCGCAGGGGTCTCCTACAATGAGCAGTTCTTC. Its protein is CASSPAGVSYNEQFF.

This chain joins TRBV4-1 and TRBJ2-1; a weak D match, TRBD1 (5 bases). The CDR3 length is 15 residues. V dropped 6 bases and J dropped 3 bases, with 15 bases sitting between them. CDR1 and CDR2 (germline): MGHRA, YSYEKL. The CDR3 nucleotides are TGCGCCAGCAGACGCGTACAGGTTGACTACAATGAGCAGTTCTTC. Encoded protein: CASRRVQVDYNEQFF.

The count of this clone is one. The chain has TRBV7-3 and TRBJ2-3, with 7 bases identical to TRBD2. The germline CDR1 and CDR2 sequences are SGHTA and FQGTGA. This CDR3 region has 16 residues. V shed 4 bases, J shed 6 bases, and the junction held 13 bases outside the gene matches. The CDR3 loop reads CASSSLERGSEDTQYF. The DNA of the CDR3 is TGTGCCAGCAGCTCCCTTGAGCGGGGATCCGAGGATACGCAGTATTTT.

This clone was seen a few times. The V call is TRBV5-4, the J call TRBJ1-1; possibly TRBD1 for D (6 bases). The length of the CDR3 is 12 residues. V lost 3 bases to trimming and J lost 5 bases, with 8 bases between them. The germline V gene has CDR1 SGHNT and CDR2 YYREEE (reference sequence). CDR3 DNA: TGTGCCAGCAGCTCCAGGGGTACTGAAGCTTTCTTT. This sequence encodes CASSSRGTEAFF. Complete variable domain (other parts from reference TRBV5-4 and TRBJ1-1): ETGVTQSPTHLIKTRGQQVTLRCSSQSGHNTVSWYQQALGQGPQFIFQYYREEENGRGNFPPRFSGLQFPNYSSELNVNALELDDSALYLCASSSRGTEAFFGQGTRLTVV.

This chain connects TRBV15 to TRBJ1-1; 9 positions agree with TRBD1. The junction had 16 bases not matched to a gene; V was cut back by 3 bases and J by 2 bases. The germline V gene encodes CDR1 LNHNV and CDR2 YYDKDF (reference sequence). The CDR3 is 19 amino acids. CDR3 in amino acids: CATSRTGGLPVLFNTEAFF. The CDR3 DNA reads TGTGCCACCAGCAGGACAGGGGGGTTACCGGTTTTGTTTAACACTGAAGCTTTCTTT.

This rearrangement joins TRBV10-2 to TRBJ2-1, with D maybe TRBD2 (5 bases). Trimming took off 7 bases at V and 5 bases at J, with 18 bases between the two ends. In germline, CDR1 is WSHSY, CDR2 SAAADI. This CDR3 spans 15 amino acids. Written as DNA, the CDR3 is TGCGCCAGCAAGGAGGACGGGCCACCTCACAATGAGCAGTTCTTC. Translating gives CASKEDGPPHNEQFF.

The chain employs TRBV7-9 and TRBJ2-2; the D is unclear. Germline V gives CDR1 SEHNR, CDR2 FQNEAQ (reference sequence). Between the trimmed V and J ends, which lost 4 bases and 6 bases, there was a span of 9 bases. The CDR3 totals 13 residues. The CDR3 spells CASSSPHAGELFF. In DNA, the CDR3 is TGTGCCAGCAGCTCCCCCCATGCCGGGGAGCTGTTTTTT.

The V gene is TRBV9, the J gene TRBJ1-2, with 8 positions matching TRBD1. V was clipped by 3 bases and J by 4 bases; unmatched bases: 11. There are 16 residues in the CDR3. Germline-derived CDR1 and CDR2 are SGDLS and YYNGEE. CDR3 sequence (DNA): TGTGCCAGCAGCGCACCGCGGGACAGGAGGGGCTATGGCTACACCTTC. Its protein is CASSAPRDRRGYGYTF.

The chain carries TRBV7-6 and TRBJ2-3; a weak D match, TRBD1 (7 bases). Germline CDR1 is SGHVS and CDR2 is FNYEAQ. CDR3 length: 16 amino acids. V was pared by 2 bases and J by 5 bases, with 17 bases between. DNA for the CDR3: TGTGCCAGCAGCTTAACCGGCTGGGGGGACAGAGATACGCAGTATTTT. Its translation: CASSLTGWGDRDTQYF.

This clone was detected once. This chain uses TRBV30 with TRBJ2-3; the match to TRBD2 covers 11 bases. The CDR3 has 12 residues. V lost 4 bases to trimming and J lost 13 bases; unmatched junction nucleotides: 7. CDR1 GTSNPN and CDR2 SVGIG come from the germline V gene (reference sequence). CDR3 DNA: TGTGCCTGGACCCCACTAGCGGGGGCTGAGTATTTT. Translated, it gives CAWTPLAGAEYF. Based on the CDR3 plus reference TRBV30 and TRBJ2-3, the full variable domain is SQTIHQWPATLVQPVGSPLSLECTVEGTSNPNLYWYRQAAGRGLQLLFYSVGIGQISSEVPQNLSASRPQDRQFILSSKKLLLSDSGFYLCAWTPLAGAEYFGPGTRLTVL.

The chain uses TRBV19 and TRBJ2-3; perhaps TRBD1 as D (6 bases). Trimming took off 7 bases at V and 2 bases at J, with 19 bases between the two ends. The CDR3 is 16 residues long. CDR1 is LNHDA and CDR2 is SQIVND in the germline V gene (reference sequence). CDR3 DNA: TGTGCCAGTACCACTAACAGGGAATGGGTCACAGATACGCAGTATTTT. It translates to CASTTNREWVTDTQYF.

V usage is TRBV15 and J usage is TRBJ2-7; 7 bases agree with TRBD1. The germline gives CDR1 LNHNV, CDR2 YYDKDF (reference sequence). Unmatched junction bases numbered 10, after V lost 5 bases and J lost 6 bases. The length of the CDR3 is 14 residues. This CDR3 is CATSGSGTEGEQYF. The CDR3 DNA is TGTGCCACCAGCGGATCCGGGACAGAAGGCGAGCAGTACTTC.

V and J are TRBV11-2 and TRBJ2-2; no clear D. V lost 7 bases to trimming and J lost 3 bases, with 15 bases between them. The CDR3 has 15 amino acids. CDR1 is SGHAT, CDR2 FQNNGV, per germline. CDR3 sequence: CASTTTPGHTGELFF. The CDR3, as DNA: TGTGCCAGCACCACCACCCCTGGGCACACCGGGGAGCTGTTTTTT.

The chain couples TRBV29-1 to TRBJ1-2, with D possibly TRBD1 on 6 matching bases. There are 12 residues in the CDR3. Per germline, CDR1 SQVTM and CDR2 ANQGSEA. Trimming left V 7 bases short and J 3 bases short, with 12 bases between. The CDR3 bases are TGCAGCGACACAGGGAACGACTATGGCTACACCTTC. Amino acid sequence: CSDTGNDYGYTF.

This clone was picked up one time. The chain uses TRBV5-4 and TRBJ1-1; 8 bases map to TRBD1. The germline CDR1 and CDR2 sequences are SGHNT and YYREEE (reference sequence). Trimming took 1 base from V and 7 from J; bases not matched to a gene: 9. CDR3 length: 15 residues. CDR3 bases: TGTGCCAGCAGCTTGTCTCCGACAGGGGCCCTTGAAGCTTTCTTT. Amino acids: CASSLSPTGALEAFF.

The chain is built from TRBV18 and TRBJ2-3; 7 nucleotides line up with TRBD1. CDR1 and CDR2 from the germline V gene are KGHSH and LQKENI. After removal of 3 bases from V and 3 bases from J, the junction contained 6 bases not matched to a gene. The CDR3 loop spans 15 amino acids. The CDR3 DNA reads TGTGCCAGCTCACCGACAGGGTGGGGGACAGATACGCAGTATTTT. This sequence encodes CASSPTGWGTDTQYF.